This T cell receptor (beta chain) was sequenced during a study of beta chain features in type 1 diabetes. Sequencing targeted expressed TCRB transcripts, as all isolated RNA had been reverse transcribed. Generated by immunoSEQ multiplex PCR, the TCRdb table keeps only in-frame clones and is missing some. The sample shows 130,000 to 150,000 clones, 8% to 13% of them seen only once. This clone was recorded a few times. The germline V gene has CDR1 MGHRA and CDR2 YSYEKL. The CDR3 runs 15 residues. Deletions cut 2 bases from V and 8 bases from J, with 16 bases between. Material for sequencing was naive CD4+ T cells from blood. This clonotype was obtained from a man younger than 35 in good health. J is TRBJ1-5 and V is TRBV4-1; D gene uncertain. In nucleotides, the CDR3 is TGCGCCAGCAGCCAATCCCAGCGAGGCGAGGAGCCCCAGCATTTT. Encoded protein: CASSQSQRGEEPQHF.